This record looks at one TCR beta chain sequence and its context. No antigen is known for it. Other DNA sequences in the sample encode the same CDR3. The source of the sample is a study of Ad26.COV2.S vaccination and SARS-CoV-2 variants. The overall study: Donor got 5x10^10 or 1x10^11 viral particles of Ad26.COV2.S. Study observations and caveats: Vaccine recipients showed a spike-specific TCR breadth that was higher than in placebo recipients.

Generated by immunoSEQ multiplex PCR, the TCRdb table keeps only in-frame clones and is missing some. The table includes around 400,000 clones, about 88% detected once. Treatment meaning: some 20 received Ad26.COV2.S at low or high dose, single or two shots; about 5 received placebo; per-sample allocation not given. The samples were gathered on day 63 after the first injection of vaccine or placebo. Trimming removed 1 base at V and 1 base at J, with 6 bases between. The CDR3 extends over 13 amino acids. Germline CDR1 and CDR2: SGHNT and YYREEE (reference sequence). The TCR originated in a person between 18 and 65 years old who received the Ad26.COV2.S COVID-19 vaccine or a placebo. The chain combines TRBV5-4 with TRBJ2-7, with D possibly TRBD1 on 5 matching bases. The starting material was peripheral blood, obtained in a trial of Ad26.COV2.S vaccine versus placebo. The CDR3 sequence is CASSLQGSYEQYF. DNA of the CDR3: TGTGCCAGCAGCTTGCAGGGTTCCTACGAGCAGTACTTC.